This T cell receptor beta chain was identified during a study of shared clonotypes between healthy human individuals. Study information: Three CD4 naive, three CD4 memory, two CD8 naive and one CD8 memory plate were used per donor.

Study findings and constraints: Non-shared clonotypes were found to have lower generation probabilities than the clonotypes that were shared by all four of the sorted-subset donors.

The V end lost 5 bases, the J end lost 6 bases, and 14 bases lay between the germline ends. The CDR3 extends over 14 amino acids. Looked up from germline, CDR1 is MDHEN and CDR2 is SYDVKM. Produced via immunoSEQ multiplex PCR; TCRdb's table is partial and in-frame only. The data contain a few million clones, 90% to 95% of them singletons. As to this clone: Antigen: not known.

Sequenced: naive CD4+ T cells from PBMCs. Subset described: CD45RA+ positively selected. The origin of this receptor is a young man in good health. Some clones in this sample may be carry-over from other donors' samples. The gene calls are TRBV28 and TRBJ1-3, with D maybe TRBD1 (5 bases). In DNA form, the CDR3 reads TGTGCCAGCAGTCAGGGCATAATACTAAACACCATATATTTT. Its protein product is CASSQGIILNTIYF.